This TCR beta chain derives from a study of cytomegalovirus exposure and HLA in healthy donors. The germline CDR1 and CDR2 sequences are SGHTA and FQGNSA. V lost 5 bases to trimming and J lost 6 bases; unmatched junction nucleotides: 13. The CDR3 runs to 16 residues. A multiplex PCR was run with 60 Vbeta primers and 13 Jbeta primers. Profiled with immunoSEQ multiplex PCR; TCRdb holds only in-frame clones, not every one. The table records about 200,000 clones, roughly 77% of them present only once. Note on this clone: What it binds is not known.

Broader study findings: About 87% or about 30% of the time was how often most TCR beta V segments were productive, according to an earlier analysis. A later analysis linked a missense variant in DCLRE1C to the trimming of TCR beta V and J genes. Most TCR sequences proved rare, with some public TCRs found in many donors. Specificity for CMV antigens was confirmed in vitro for a few of the CMV-associated chains.

The chain is built from TRBV7-2 and TRBJ2-3, with 8 positions matching TRBD1. The sample taken for sequencing was PBMCs. The sequence was obtained from a male donor in good health and CMV-seropositive. CDR3 sequence (DNA): TGTGCCAGCAGCCTAGGGACAGGCCCGGTCGGCGATACGCAGTATTTT. It yields the protein CASSLGTGPVGDTQYF.